Below are 25 T cell receptor beta chains sequenced from a single sample in a study of OX40 agonist ivuxolimab in advanced cancers. Clones were sequenced by immunoSEQ multiplex PCR, and TCRdb holds only the in-frame ones, with some missing. The repertoire holds more than 25,000 clones, 75% to 90% seen once, with around 33% in the top ten. This specimen consisted of CD4+ or CD8+ T cells sorted from blood, obtained in a trial of the OX40 agonist ivuxolimab. Every receptor here comes from an adult with an advanced solid tumor such as melanoma, head and neck, liver or kidney cancer.

The chain links TRBV7-2 to TRBJ1-1; TRBD1 is a possible D gene (6 bases). Germline V gives CDR1 SGHTA, CDR2 FQGNSA. V gave up 5 bases and J gave up 1 base, with 14 bases separating them. This CDR3 contains 15 residues. The DNA of the CDR3 is TGTGCCAGCAGCCTAAACAGGGTAAGGAACACTGAAGCTTTCTTT. Translating gives CASSLNRVRNTEAFF.

This clone was observed a handful of times. The V and J genes are TRBV14 and TRBJ2-1; 7 bases fit TRBD2. Trimming took 3 bases from V and 4 from J; bases not matched to a gene: 6. Per the germline V gene, CDR1 is SGHDN and CDR2 is FVKESK. The CDR3 has 15 amino acids. DNA of the CDR3: TGTGCCAGCAGCCATTGGGGGGGTCGTTACAATGAGCAGTTCTTC. It specifies CASSHWGGRYNEQFF. Full variable domain (outside the CDR3, taken from reference TRBV14 and TRBJ2-1): EAGVTQFPSHSVIEKGQTVTLRCDPISGHDNLYWYRRVMGKEIKFLLHFVKESKQDESGMPNNRFLAERTGGTYSTLKVQPAELEDSGVYFCASSHWGGRYNEQFFGPGTRLTVL.

This clone was counted once. The junction departs from germline at one end; a sequencing error may be responsible. V gene TRBV7-9 combines with J gene TRBJ1-4; the D gene is possibly TRBD1 (6 bases). From germline, CDR1 is SEHNR and CDR2 FQNEAQ (reference sequence). This CDR3 region has 14 residues. CDR3 protein: CASRLGGSNEKLFF. Here the CDR3 DNA reads TGTGCCAGCAGGTTAGGGGGTTCTAATGAAAAACTGTTTTTT.

This clone was seen a few times. V is TRBV19 and J is TRBJ2-7; the D call may be TRBD1 or TRBD2 (5 bases each). Looked up from germline, CDR1 is LNHDA and CDR2 is SQIVND (reference sequence). Between the trimmed V and J ends, which lost 5 bases and 0 bases, there was a span of 14 bases. The CDR3 consists of 15 residues. The DNA for the CDR3 is TGTGCCAGTAGTTCGGGGCCGGGAAGCTCCTACGAGCAGTACTTC. Translated, it gives CASSSGPGSSYEQYF.

The chain is built from TRBV7-9 and TRBJ1-5; D unclear. Trimming took off 2 bases at V and 0 bases at J, with 5 bases between the two ends. There are 14 residues in the CDR3. In germline, CDR1 is SEHNR, CDR2 FQNEAQ (reference sequence). CDR3 region: CASSLKDSNQPQHF. CDR3 bases: TGTGCCAGCAGCTTAAAAGATAGCAATCAGCCCCAGCATTTT.

The chain has TRBV19 and TRBJ2-7; the D is unclear. CDR3 length equals 12 residues. Trimming removed 5 bases from V and 7 bases from J, with 12 bases in between. From germline, CDR1 is LNHDA and CDR2 SQIVND (reference sequence). The CDR3 here is CASSSGFGEQYF. Written as DNA, the CDR3 is TGTGCCAGTAGTTCCGGTTTTGGAGAGCAGTACTTC.

The chain is built from TRBV19 and TRBJ2-3; 12 nucleotides match TRBD2. The CDR3 sequence is 15 residues long. Per the germline V gene, CDR1 is LNHDA and CDR2 is SQIVND (reference sequence). Trimming removed 1 base from V and 6 bases from J; junction bases left unmatched: 2. The DNA of the CDR3 is TGTGCCAGTAGTATAGGACTAGCGGGAGAGGATACGCAGTATTTT. Amino acid sequence: CASSIGLAGEDTQYF.

The chain uses TRBV2 and TRBJ1-1; D unclear. From germline, CDR1 is SNHLY and CDR2 FYNNEI. V lost 5 bases and J 0 bases, leaving 10 bases between the germline ends. The CDR3 spans 14 residues. CDR3 in DNA: TGTGCCAGCAGTCCCAAAAGACTGAACACTGAAGCTTTCTTT. Its protein product is CASSPKRLNTEAFF.

This clone turned up a few times. The chain carries TRBV4-2 and TRBJ1-2; D is unclear. Germline-derived CDR1 and CDR2 are LGHNA and YNFKEQ. V was cut by 0 bases and J by 14 bases, with 13 bases left in between. This CDR3 region has 12 residues. CDR3 loop: CASSQESRGGTF. DNA of the CDR3: TGTGCCAGCAGCCAAGAATCACGCGGCGGAACCTTC.

The chain links TRBV4-1 to TRBJ1-4; D perhaps matches TRBD1 (6 bases). Germline values: CDR1 MGHRA, CDR2 YSYEKL. Trimming removed 4 bases at V and 7 bases at J, with 13 bases between. This CDR3 has 14 amino acids. The CDR3 sequence: CASSRKEDSEKLFF. The CDR3 DNA reads TGCGCCAGCAGCCGGAAGGAGGACAGTGAAAAACTGTTTTTT.

The rearrangement links TRBV19 to TRBJ2-1; D possibly uses TRBD1 or TRBD2 (6 bases each). CDR1 is LNHDA and CDR2 is SQIVND in the germline V gene (reference sequence). The CDR3 is made up of 14 amino acids. Trimming stripped 1 base from V and 4 bases from J, with 8 bases between. CDR3 sequence (DNA): TGTGCCAGTAGTATAGGGGGGGCTTACAATGAGCAGTTCTTC. Its protein product is CASSIGGAYNEQFF. The full variable domain, with the rest looked up from reference TRBV19 and TRBJ2-1, is DGGITQSPKYLFRKEGQNVTLSCEQNLNHDAMYWYRQDPGQGLRLIYYSQIVNDFQKGDIAEGYSVSREKKESFPLTVTSAQKNPTAFYLCASSIGGAYNEQFFGPGTRLTVL.

Only a few counts were recorded for this clone. The J gene is TRBJ2-5, the V gene TRBV6-1, with TRBD2 matching over 9 bases. Germline V gene sequence: CDR1 MNHNS, CDR2 SASEGT. The CDR3 consists of 15 residues. Trimming cost V 2 bases and J 2 bases; bases outside gene matches: 3. The CDR3 DNA reads as TGTGCCAGCAGTGAACAAGCGGGAGGACAAGAGACCCAGTACTTC. The encoded protein is CASSEQAGGQETQYF.

The V and J genes are TRBV11-2 and TRBJ2-4; tentatively, D is TRBD2 (5 bases). Germline V gene lookup returns CDR1 SGHAT and CDR2 FQNNGV. The CDR3 totals 14 residues. Trimming shortened V by 5 bases and J by 9 bases, and 17 bases separated the two germline ends. The CDR3 loop is CASSPRLSGGIQYF. CDR3 in DNA: TGTGCCAGCAGCCCCCGACTTTCTGGAGGCATTCAGTACTTC. Full variable domain (missing parts from reference TRBV11-2 and TRBJ2-4): EAGVAQSPRYKIIEKRQSVAFWCNPISGHATLYWYQQILGQGPKLLIQFQNNGVVDDSQLPKDRFSAERLKGVDSTLKIQPAKLEDSAVYLCASSPRLSGGIQYFGAGTRLSVL.

The chain uses TRBV5-4 and TRBJ1-2; D is unclear. The CDR3 is 12 residues long. Per germline, CDR1 SGHNT and CDR2 YYREEE (reference sequence). The V end lost 4 bases, the J end lost 8 bases, and 12 bases lay between the germline ends. The CDR3 region is CASSPGGSGYTF. CDR3 DNA sequence: TGTGCCAGCAGCCCCGGAGGATCAGGCTACACCTTC.

The chain links TRBV11-2 to TRBJ2-3; possibly TRBD1 for D (5 bases). The CDR3 contains 18 residues. V lost 1 base and J lost 1, with 18 bases in between. CDR1 and CDR2 (germline): SGHAT, FQNNGV. The CDR3 sequence: CASSLGGGQGNGTDTQYF. CDR3 sequence (DNA): TGTGCCAGCAGCTTAGGTGGTGGGCAGGGCAACGGCACAGATACGCAGTATTTT.

The V call is TRBV7-6, the J call TRBJ1-1; no clear D gene. CDR1 and CDR2 from the germline V gene are SGHVS and FNYEAQ. The CDR3 sequence is 13 residues long. V lost 5 bases and J lost 1, with 8 bases in between. The CDR3 sequence is CASSLGSNTEAFF. CDR3 DNA sequence: TGTGCCAGCAGCCTGGGCTCGAACACTGAAGCTTTCTTT. Full variable domain (remainder filled in from reference TRBV7-6 and TRBJ1-1): GAGVSQSPRYKVTKRGQDVALRCDPISGHVSLYWYRQALGQGPEFLTYFNYEAQQDKSGLPNDRFSAERPEGSISTLTIQRTEQRDSAMYRCASSLGSNTEAFFGQGTRLTVV.

V and J are TRBV29-1 and TRBJ2-1, with 10 bases lining up with TRBD1. The CDR3 has 15 residues. The ends lost 2 bases at V and 0 bases at J; junction bases unmatched: 1. Germline V gene sequence: CDR1 SQVTM, CDR2 ANQGSEA. This chain's CDR3 is CSVERTGGSYNEQFF. The CDR3 DNA is TGCAGCGTTGAACGGACAGGGGGCTCCTACAATGAGCAGTTCTTC.

The chain is built from TRBV19 and TRBJ2-7, with D perhaps TRBD2 (5 bases). The CDR3 sequence is 16 residues long. V shed 1 base and J shed 2 bases, with 15 bases lying between them. Per the germline V gene, CDR1 is LNHDA and CDR2 is SQIVND (reference sequence). CDR3 loop: CASSIGLGGPTYEQYF. As DNA, the CDR3 is TGTGCCAGTAGTATAGGGTTGGGCGGGCCAACCTACGAGCAGTACTTC. Looking up the rest from reference TRBV19 and TRBJ2-7 gives the full variable domain: DGGITQSPKYLFRKEGQNVTLSCEQNLNHDAMYWYRQDPGQGLRLIYYSQIVNDFQKGDIAEGYSVSREKKESFPLTVTSAQKNPTAFYLCASSIGLGGPTYEQYFGPGTRLTVT.

The chain couples TRBV28 to TRBJ1-1; TRBD1 matches at 8 bases. Germline CDR1 and CDR2: MDHEN and SYDVKM. This CDR3 region has 15 residues. The V segment lost 5 bases and the J segment 3 bases; nucleotides outside the gene matches: 8. The CDR3 DNA sequence: TGTGCCAGCAGTCCACGGACAGGGTTGGACACTGAAGCTTTCTTT. Its translation is CASSPRTGLDTEAFF.

The gene calls are TRBV14 and TRBJ2-4; possibly TRBD1 or TRBD2 for D (5 bases each). Trimming took 1 base from V and 1 from J, leaving 11 bases between them. The CDR3 runs to 16 residues. Germline V gives CDR1 SGHDN, CDR2 FVKESK. The CDR3 region is CASSQVRGTAKNIQYF. CDR3 nucleotides: TGTGCCAGCAGCCAAGTACGAGGGACCGCCAAAAACATTCAGTACTTC.

The chain uses TRBV28 and TRBJ2-5; D possibly uses TRBD1 or TRBD2 (5 bases each). The end of the DNA fits TRBJ2-7 better, so the J call may be wrong. Germline V lookup: CDR1 MDHEN, CDR2 SYDVKM. This CDR3 is built from 12 residues. The CDR3 bases are TGTGCCAGCAGCCCCGGGACGTACGAGCAGTACTTC. Its protein product is CASSPGTYEQYF.

The chain is built from TRBV29-1 and TRBJ2-3; D might be TRBD2 (7 bases). CDR1 is SQVTM and CDR2 is ANQGSEA in the germline V gene. The CDR3 length is 18 residues. V was cut by 0 bases and J by 4 bases, with 23 bases left in between. The CDR3 is CSVEDRRGGAGVADTQYF. DNA of the CDR3: TGCAGCGTTGAAGATCGTCGTGGGGGGGCCGGGGTGGCAGATACGCAGTATTTT.

The chain combines TRBV6-5 with TRBJ2-3; tentative D call: TRBD2 (6 bases). Trimming stripped 2 bases from V and 6 bases from J, with 12 bases between. The CDR3 has 14 residues. Germline V CDR1 and CDR2: MNHEY, SVGAGI. The CDR3 loop is CASSYGRDPDTQYF. The CDR3 DNA is TGTGCCAGCAGTTACGGGCGGGACCCCGATACGCAGTATTTT.

The chain uses TRBV15 and TRBJ1-5; D uncertain. Germline CDR1 is LNHNV and CDR2 is YYDKDF (reference sequence). Deletions cut 3 bases from V and 3 bases from J, with 12 bases between. The CDR3 runs 15 residues. The CDR3 bases are TGTGCCACCAGCAGTCACCGAGCACCCAATCAGCCCCAGCATTTT. Residues: CATSSHRAPNQPQHF.

The chain employs TRBV28 and TRBJ2-1; D not certain. This CDR3 has 10 residues. CDR1 is MDHEN and CDR2 is SYDVKM in the germline V gene. V lost 8 bases and J 10 bases, leaving 9 bases between the germline ends. The CDR3 DNA follows: TGTGCCAGCTCTCGTTCCGAGCAGTTCTTC. It codes for CASSRSEQFF.